This TCR beta chain was observed in a study of blood T cells in healthy people across ages. Per germline, CDR1 SNHLY and CDR2 FYNNEI. Between the trimmed V and J ends, which lost 8 bases and 0 bases, there was a span of 12 bases. CDR3 length: 14 residues. This clonotype was recorded a few times. Its specificity is not known. The study, taken as a whole, reports: In older individuals, TCR beta diversity per million T cells was lower, falling roughly linearly with age.

It was with a sample-barcoded 5' primer and a J-beta primer mix that a second PCR of roughly 7 to 12 cycles was run. CDR3-containing paired-end reads numbered at least 2.5 million in each sample. TCRdb processed the 5' RACE reads anew with MiXCR; each CDR3 protein has one entry. The sample yields approximately 800,000 distinct CDR3 sequences, around 25% seen once. These same records also appear under a second study, on T cells of mothers and their children.

This chain joins TRBV2 and TRBJ2-3; D perhaps matches TRBD2 (6 bases). Source material: blood. The sequence came from a boy between 10 and 17 years old in good health. The CDR3 spells CASLGRDSTDTQYF. The DNA for the CDR3 is TGTGCCAGCCTCGGGCGGGATAGCACAGATACGCAGTATTTT.